The source of this T cell receptor (beta chain) is a study of T cells in localized non-small cell lung cancer. CDR1 is SGHAT and CDR2 is FQNNGV in the germline V gene. Trimming cost V 8 bases and J 2 bases, with 9 bases left between them. The CDR3 runs to 13 residues. The table came from immunoSEQ multiplex PCR; TCRdb's copy has only in-frame clones and leaves some out. In the table there are about 72,000 clones, roughly four fifths of which are singletons. Concerning this clone itself: Its antigen is not identified.

Regarding the study as a whole: Appearance in adjacent lung was seen for a median roughly 50 of the top 100 tumor clones. Uninvolved adjacent lung showed higher T cell clonality than tumor. Longer overall survival was linked to higher blood T cell density. The study sequenced only one region of the tumor. As a result, intratumor heterogeneity could not be excluded and remains possible.

The specimen comprised peripheral blood, sampled before any cancer treatment. J is TRBJ2-2 and V is TRBV11-2; TRBD2 is a possible D gene (5 bases). The sequence came from a female donor older than 55 with stage I lung adenocarcinoma. This CDR3 is CASSTTNTGELFF. The CDR3 DNA reads as TGTGCCAGCTCGACTACTAACACCGGGGAGCTGTTTTTT.